The following is a T cell receptor beta chain sequence with its context. The antigen is undetermined. The data derive from a study of T-cell reconstitution after alpha-beta-depleted transplantation in children. Study results and caveats: Reportedly, only several hundred clones from non-depleted graft cells drove alpha-beta T-cell counts at about two months. T-cell counts and diversity at one year following transplant were attributed mainly to newly produced T cells. Some patients showed high day-60 TCRbeta diversity, which derived from surviving recipient T cells and thymic progenitors.

The TCRbeta library incorporated unique molecular identifiers. TCRdb re-derived calls from the PCR reads in MiXCR, one entry per CDR3 protein. The data show around 960,000 distinct CDR3 sequences, about 29% seen once. Germline CDR1 is SGHAT and CDR2 is FQNNGV. CDR3 length equals 15 residues. V lost 5 bases, J lost 6 bases, and 10 bases stayed unmatched. The V gene is TRBV11-2, the J gene TRBJ2-7; 10 bases agree with TRBD1. This TCR came from a boy under three years old who had a stem cell transplant for SCID, so the T cells may come from the graft donor. Sequencing was performed on PBMCs, mostly from graft donor cells, taken 360 days after TCRalphabeta/CD19-depleted stem cell transplant. For the CDR3, the DNA is TGTGCCAGCAGCAAGACGACAGGGGGCTTCTCCGAGCAGTACTTC. It encodes CASSKTTGGFSEQYF.